The T cell receptor (beta chain) described here comes from a study of molecular identifiers for immune sequencing clone quantification listed by TCRdb under 2018. Concerning the study at large: For a replicate experiment, RNA from approximately 20,000 or 100,000 naive CD8 T cells was divided into five aliquots, and four of the five aliquots were sequenced. CD8 T cells were used in a methods study to benchmark molecular-identifier clustering-based TCR repertoire sequencing (MIDCIRS) and TCR RNA copy counting. Results the study describes overall, beyond this receptor: The sizes of highly expanded clones could end up underestimated when identical TCR molecules share a barcode. Spiked-in Jurkat TCR RNA (10 copies' worth), which is not part of the donor repertoire, was contained in the naive libraries. Modeling estimated about three recovered TCR RNA copies per cell, compared with 8.5 to 10 by digital PCR, which implies 30% to 35% capture efficiency. In CMV-specific effector cells, clones with more than 20 RNA copies contained over 98% of molecules, whereas in naive cells such clones contained under 1% of molecules. Without barcode sub-clustering, chimeric consensus sequences inflated TCR diversity; chimeras reached as high as 47%. Spiked-in Jurkat TCR RNA equal to a single cell's worth was reported to be detectable even within one million naive CD8 T cells.

The method behind the library was PCR. Sequencing used an Illumina HiSeq 4000. Bulk TCR libraries were made following a previously described method, with the TCR primers given in Table S5. The Qiagen AllPrep DNA/RNA kit was used to purify total RNA. Before any analysis, reads coming from multiple sequencing runs of the same library were combined into one pool. In the original analysis: Reads were retained only if the reads had an exact TCR constant sequence, and the retained reads were trimmed to 150 nt and grouped according to their 12-nt molecular barcodes. Reads in each barcode group were sub-clustered using a 15% Levenshtein threshold, and a quality-weighted consensus sequence was built for each RNA molecule. Non-functional sequences were removed, as were lower-count sequences one edit away from another. Barcode sub-clusters with fewer than 20% of the maximum read count were removed, based on fitting two negative binomial distributions. The raw public reads went through TCRdb reprocessing: fastp at Q25, MiXCR clone calling, in-frame beta chains kept. Every entry covers one CDR3 protein and lists the most common genes and DNA from its rows. TCRdb's processing, not the authors' own work, is the source of the V and J calls. This sample comprises about 640,000 distinct CDR3 sequences, just under 20% of them detected only once. The top ten constitute roughly 0.85% of the sample.

Libraries of naive CD8 T cells were built from anywhere between roughly 17,000 and 1,000,000 sorted cells, with 10%, 30% or 50% of the purified RNA used. Naive CD8 T cells, defined as CD8+CD4-CCR7+CD45RA+, were FACS-sorted into RLT Plus buffer on a BD FACSAria II. To test detection sensitivity, Jurkat RNA equivalent to nine to ten TCR copies was spiked into samples of about 19,000-1,000,000 naive CD8 T cells. Enrichment of CD8 T cells was performed with RosetteSep CD8+ T Cell Enrichment Cocktail and Ficoll-Paque, after which ACK red cell lysis was carried out. Of note for this clonotype: Its antigen has not been determined. The sample holds no much larger clone one base away, and base qualities are not on file.

Taken from the germline V gene (reference sequence), the CDR1 and CDR2 loops are MNHEY and SMNVEV. Spanning cysteine to phenylalanine, the CDR3 consists of 19 amino acids. The only DNA kept is the CDR3, 57 bases in frame from the first base. V and J are trimmed by 0 bases and 1 base, and the gene matches miss 6 bases of the junction. The source material was naive CD8+ T cells from blood, with Jurkat cell RNA spiked in. In light of the paper, this sample's cell subset or site label describes: FACS-sorted CD8+CD4-CCR7+CD45RA+ naive T cells. In this chain, TRBV27 is recombined with TRBJ2-1, with 13 junctional bases fitting TRBD2. The origin of this receptor is a human donor in good health. Some libraries in this study had Jurkat cell RNA spiked in. The DNA is TGTGCCAGCAGTTTATCGGGACTAGCGGGATTGGGTTCCTACAATGAGCAGTTCTTC. This translates into CASSLSGLAGLGSYNEQFF.